Below, 32 T cell receptor beta chains from the same sample are listed, as sequenced in a study of T cell clonotyping in hematopoietic cell transplantation. Stated time point: recipient sample about 28 days before transplant, after cytoreduction. TCRdb's copy holds only in-frame clones and misses some; the assay was immunoSEQ multiplex PCR. This sample has tens of thousands of clones; about four fifths occur once, and the top ten carry roughly 5.5%. The sample consisted of peripheral blood mononuclear cells, taken before stem cell transplant. The receptors were sampled from a man aged 60-69 years with myelodysplastic syndrome. Some clones in this sample may be carry-over from other donors' samples.

The gene calls are TRBV28 and TRBJ1-6; TRBD1 agrees at 10 bases. The CDR3 length is 15 residues. The trim removed 5 bases at V and 9 bases at J, leaving 7 bases unmatched. Per germline, CDR1 MDHEN and CDR2 SYDVKM. The CDR3, as DNA: TGTGCCAGCAGTATGACAGGGGGCCTTTTTTCACCCCTCCACTTT. It translates to CASSMTGGLFSPLHF.

For this clone: Germline and junction disagree at one end, which may indicate a read error. V and J are TRBV7-7 and TRBJ1-5, with D maybe TRBD1 (5 bases). This CDR3 has 11 amino acids. Germline CDR1 reads SSHAT; CDR2 reads FNYEAQ (reference sequence). CDR3 sequence (DNA): TGTGCTAGCAGCGGGGGGGAGCCCCAGCATTTT. The encoded protein is CASSGGEPQHF.

This chain links TRBV15 with TRBJ2-7; no reliable D call. The V gene lost 1 base and the J gene lost 6 bases, with 7 bases spanning the gap. Germline assignment: CDR1 LNHNV and CDR2 YYDKDF (reference sequence). The CDR3 has 12 amino acids. CDR3 region: CATSRGGSEQYF. The DNA of the CDR3 is TGTGCCACCAGCAGAGGGGGATCCGAGCAGTACTTC.

V usage is TRBV30 and J usage is TRBJ1-4; possible D gene TRBD1, 6 bases. The CDR3 is made up of 15 amino acids. V was clipped by 0 bases and J by 3 bases, with 11 bases between them. Germline values: CDR1 GTSNPN, CDR2 SVGIG (reference sequence). The chain's CDR3 is CAWSVPTGPNEKLFF. The DNA of the CDR3 is TGTGCCTGGAGTGTACCCACAGGGCCTAATGAAAAACTGTTTTTT. The full variable domain, in which reference TRBV30 and TRBJ1-4 provide the parts outside the CDR3, is SQTIHQWPATLVQPVGSPLSLECTVEGTSNPNLYWYRQAAGRGLQLLFYSVGIGQISSEVPQNLSASRPQDRQFILSSKKLLLSDSGFYLCAWSVPTGPNEKLFFGSGTQLSVL.

The chain recombines TRBV5-1 with TRBJ2-7; the match to TRBD1 covers 7 bases. This CDR3 is 15 amino acids long. Germline V CDR1 and CDR2: SGHRS, YFSETQ. Losses at the gene ends were 5 bases for V and 5 bases for J; bases not matched to a gene: 13. The CDR3 region is CASSPLATGRNEQYF. CDR3 coding DNA: TGCGCCAGCAGTCCCCTGGCGACAGGGAGAAACGAGCAGTACTTC.

Only one count was recorded for this clone. The chain links TRBV27 to TRBJ2-6; D is unresolved. CDR1 is MNHEY and CDR2 is SMNVEV in the germline V gene (reference sequence). The CDR3 is 17 residues long. Trimming took 2 bases from V and 1 from J, leaving 12 bases between them. CDR3 protein: CASSLIGLRSGANVLTF. CDR3 DNA sequence: TGTGCCAGCAGTTTAATAGGGCTCCGTTCTGGGGCCAACGTCCTGACTTTC. Complete variable domain (other parts from reference TRBV27 and TRBJ2-6): EAQVTQNPRYLITVTGKKLTVTCSQNMNHEYMSWYRQDPGLGLRQIYYSMNVEVTDKGDVPEGYKVSRKEKRNFPLILESPSPNQTSLYFCASSLIGLRSGANVLTFGAGSRLTVL.

This rearrangement joins TRBV10-3 to TRBJ1-5, with unresolved D. The CDR3 is 15 amino acids. The V end lost 6 bases, the J end lost 0 bases, and 12 bases lay between the germline ends. Germline lookup yields CDR1 ENHRY and CDR2 SYGVKD. The CDR3 DNA sequence: TGTGCCATCAGAGACCCGGGCGGTAGCAATCAGCCCCAGCATTTT. Protein: CAIRDPGGSNQPQHF.

The chain links TRBV2 to TRBJ2-6; the D is unclear. CDR1 SNHLY and CDR2 FYNNEI come from the germline V gene. The CDR3 has 15 residues. Trimming shortened V by 3 bases and J by 4 bases, and 10 bases separated the two germline ends. CDR3 protein: CASSDWSRGANVLTF. CDR3 DNA sequence: TGTGCCAGCAGTGATTGGTCGCGAGGGGCCAACGTCCTGACTTTC.

This sequence joins TRBV9 and TRBJ1-1, with 7 bases that match TRBD1. The germline gives CDR1 SGDLS, CDR2 YYNGEE. This CDR3 contains 13 residues. The trim removed 0 bases at V and 11 bases at J, leaving 7 bases unmatched. The CDR3 DNA is TGTGCCAGCAGCGTAGGGCAGGGGGGTGAGGCTTTCTTT. This sequence encodes CASSVGQGGEAFF.

This clone was picked up one time. J is TRBJ1-5 and V is TRBV6-6, with D unclear. V lost 3 bases and J 12 bases, leaving 9 bases between the germline ends. Per germline, CDR1 MNHNY and CDR2 SVGAGI (reference sequence). The CDR3 extends over 11 amino acids. DNA for the CDR3: TGTGCCAGCAGTTATGGCGGTGACCAGCATTTT. Translating it yields CASSYGGDQHF.

This rearrangement joins TRBV30 to TRBJ2-5; a weak D match, TRBD1 (6 bases). The CDR3 is made up of 13 amino acids. Germline V gene sequence: CDR1 GTSNPN, CDR2 SVGIG (reference sequence). Trimming shortened V by 6 bases and J by 3 bases, and 14 bases separated the two germline ends. CDR3 sequence (DNA): TGTGCCTGTCCCGGGACACCAGAAGAGACCCAGTACTTC. Encoded protein: CACPGTPEETQYF.

The chain combines TRBV19 with TRBJ2-7; D tentatively fits TRBD1 or TRBD2 (5 bases each). The CDR3 has 15 residues. Trimming pared 1 base from V and 2 bases from J, leaving 12 bases between. Germline assignment: CDR1 LNHDA and CDR2 SQIVND (reference sequence). The CDR3 is CASSIGGTGTYEQYF. In DNA form, the CDR3 reads TGTGCCAGTAGTATAGGGGGGACCGGGACCTACGAGCAGTACTTC.

The chain employs TRBV15 and TRBJ2-2, with D uncertain. The CDR3 length is 15 residues. Trimming took off 0 bases at V and 6 bases at J, with 11 bases between the two ends. Germline V gives CDR1 LNHNV, CDR2 YYDKDF (reference sequence). The CDR3 region has the DNA TGTGCCACCAGCAGAGATGGTTTGAGGTCCGGGGAGCTGTTTTTT. Translation: CATSRDGLRSGELFF.

The V gene is TRBV5-4, the J gene TRBJ1-3; no clear D gene. CDR1 SGHNT and CDR2 YYREEE come from the germline V gene (reference sequence). V gave up 2 bases and J gave up 0 bases, with 9 bases separating them. The CDR3 runs 15 residues. CDR3 region: CASSFQVPSGNTIYF. The DNA for the CDR3 is TGTGCCAGCAGCTTTCAGGTGCCCTCTGGAAACACCATATATTTT. The entire variable domain, with the rest obtained from reference TRBV5-4 and TRBJ1-3, is as follows: ETGVTQSPTHLIKTRGQQVTLRCSSQSGHNTVSWYQQALGQGPQFIFQYYREEENGRGNFPPRFSGLQFPNYSSELNVNALELDDSALYLCASSFQVPSGNTIYFGEGSWLTVV.

This clone was seen just once. The chain has TRBV5-1 and TRBJ1-3; no clear D gene. This CDR3 has 16 residues. V was shortened by 0 bases and J by 0 bases, with 10 bases between the two germline ends. CDR1 is SGHRS, CDR2 YFSETQ, per germline. The chain's CDR3 is CASSLEGVSSGNTIYF. The CDR3 DNA follows: TGCGCCAGCAGCTTGGAGGGTGTCAGCTCTGGAAACACCATATATTTT.

J is TRBJ1-3 and V is TRBV9; the match to TRBD1 covers 9 bases. The CDR3 covers 18 residues. Germline trimming cut 4 bases from V and 4 bases from J; bases unmatched to any gene: 15. Germline CDR1 reads SGDLS; CDR2 reads YYNGEE. The CDR3 coding sequence is TGTGCCAGCAGCCCCCTAGGGACAGGGACCGCCGGCGGAAACACCATATATTTT. Protein product: CASSPLGTGTAGGNTIYF. Supplemented by reference TRBV9 and TRBJ1-3, the full variable domain reads DSGVTQTPKHLITATGQRVTLRCSPRSGDLSVYWYQQSLDQGLQFLIQYYNGEERAKGNILERFSAQQFPDLHSELNLSSLELGDSALYFCASSPLGTGTAGGNTIYFGEGSWLTVV.

This clone was counted a single time. The gene calls are TRBV4-1 and TRBJ1-3; D perhaps matches TRBD1 (5 bases). V was clipped by 0 bases and J by 2 bases, with 11 bases between them. The CDR3 totals 16 residues. Germline assignment: CDR1 MGHRA and CDR2 YSYEKL. Here the CDR3 DNA reads TGCGCCAGCAGCCAAGAGATAAGGGGAACTGGAAACACCATATATTTT. It yields the protein CASSQEIRGTGNTIYF.

This chain links TRBV6-1 with TRBJ2-7, with unresolved D. The CDR3 consists of 13 residues. Deletions cut 0 bases from V and 3 bases from J, with 6 bases between. Germline V gene data show CDR1 as MNHNS and CDR2 as SASEGT. CDR3 in DNA: TGTGCCAGCAGTGAAGCGCTTCTCTACGAGCAGTACTTC. Translated: CASSEALLYEQYF.

The chain has TRBV28 and TRBJ2-7, with 11 bases matching TRBD1. Looked up from germline, CDR1 is MDHEN and CDR2 is SYDVKM. The V and J ends lost 7 bases and 2 bases, in that order; junction bases with no gene match: 10. The CDR3 length is 16 residues. CDR3 nucleotides: TGTGCCAGCACCTTAAGCGGACAGGGGGCGGCCTACGAGCAGTACTTC. Amino acids: CASTLSGQGAAYEQYF.

V and J are TRBV6-4 and TRBJ1-1; D gene ambiguous. Germline V lookup: CDR1 MRHNA, CDR2 SNTAGT. The V and J ends lost 5 bases and 0 bases respectively, with 7 bases between them. This CDR3 has 13 amino acids. Here the CDR3 reads CASSYDMNTEAFF. In nucleotides, the CDR3 is TGTGCCAGCAGTTATGATATGAACACTGAAGCTTTCTTT.

The V gene is TRBV28, the J gene TRBJ1-6; no definite D call. Per the germline V gene, CDR1 is MDHEN and CDR2 is SYDVKM. CDR3 length: 19 residues. The V end lost 1 base, the J end lost 0 bases, and 16 bases lay between the germline ends. The chain's CDR3 is CASSLFTDPSSSYNSPLHF. The DNA for the CDR3 is TGTGCCAGCAGTTTATTCACTGACCCATCGAGCTCCTATAATTCACCCCTCCACTTT.

The chain has TRBV27 and TRBJ1-6; 9 bases agree with TRBD1. Germline values: CDR1 MNHEY, CDR2 SMNVEV (reference sequence). V shed 3 bases, J shed 10 bases, and the junction held 4 bases outside the gene matches. The CDR3 is made up of 14 amino acids. The CDR3 is CASSLDRGGSPLHF. DNA of the CDR3: TGTGCCAGCAGTTTGGACAGGGGTGGATCACCCCTCCACTTT.

This clone was found a few times. The CDR3 DNA sequence: TGTGCCAGTAGTCCCCGGACAGGGGGCGCGATTACCTTC. It codes for CASSPRTGGAITF. J is TRBJ1-2 and V is TRBV19, with 11 bases identical to TRBD1. Germline lookup yields CDR1 LNHDA and CDR2 SQIVND (reference sequence). The CDR3 consists of 13 residues. Unmatched junction bases numbered 10, after V lost 5 bases and J lost 14 bases.

The chain combines TRBV7-9 with TRBJ1-4; perhaps TRBD1 as D (5 bases). CDR1 SEHNR and CDR2 FQNEAQ come from the germline V gene (reference sequence). The CDR3 is made up of 15 amino acids. V was cut by 3 bases and J by 8 bases, with 16 bases left in between. In nucleotides, the CDR3 is TGTGCCAGCAGCTTTGATCCAGGGTATCGGGAAAAACTGTTTTTT. It encodes CASSFDPGYREKLFF.

This sequence joins TRBV19 and TRBJ1-4; TRBD1 aligns across 7 bases. Trimming at V came to 4 bases and at J to 8 bases, leaving 7 bases not matched to a gene. Germline CDR1 and CDR2: LNHDA and SQIVND (reference sequence). The CDR3 runs to 14 residues. CDR3 bases: TGTGCCAGTAGTAATTTACAGGGGAACGAAAAACTGTTTTTT. Amino acid sequence: CASSNLQGNEKLFF.

The rearrangement links TRBV7-9 to TRBJ2-1, with D tentatively TRBD1 (5 bases). The CDR3 sequence is 13 residues long. V lost 2 bases and J 8 bases, leaving 10 bases between the germline ends. From germline, CDR1 is SEHNR and CDR2 FQNEAQ (reference sequence). CDR3 bases: TGTGCCAGCAGCTTAAGGGGCTGGGATGAGCAGTTCTTC. Translation gives CASSLRGWDEQFF.

This clone was recorded a few times. This sequence joins TRBV4-1 and TRBJ1-5, with a possible D match to TRBD1 (5 bases). CDR1 is MGHRA and CDR2 is YSYEKL in the germline V gene. There are 14 residues in the CDR3. V shed 1 base and J shed 2 bases, with 6 bases lying between them. CDR3 coding DNA: TGCGCCAGCAGCCAAGGGGACCGCAATCAGCCCCAGCATTTT. Translating gives CASSQGDRNQPQHF.

The rearrangement joins TRBV5-6 to TRBJ1-1, with 11 positions matching TRBD1. V dropped 0 bases and J dropped 5; count of bases not matched to a gene: 3. The CDR3 spans 15 residues. CDR1 is SGHDT and CDR2 is YYEEEE in the germline V gene. DNA of the CDR3: TGTGCCAGCAGCTTGGGGGGGACAGGGGGGACTGAAGCTTTCTTT. Translating it yields CASSLGGTGGTEAFF. The whole variable domain, filled in from reference TRBV5-6 and TRBJ1-1, reads DAGVTQSPTHLIKTRGQQVTLRCSPKSGHDTVSWYQQALGQGPQFIFQYYEEEERQRGNFPDRFSGHQFPNYSSELNVNALLLGDSALYLCASSLGGTGGTEAFFGQGTRLTVV.

The chain is built from TRBV5-1 and TRBJ1-1; D remains unclear. CDR3 length: 15 amino acids. The germline V gene has CDR1 SGHRS and CDR2 YFSETQ. Trimming stripped 0 bases from V and 6 bases from J, with 15 bases between. DNA for the CDR3: TGCGCCAGCAGCTTGGATCGGTTTCGTGGCTCTGAAGCTTTCTTT. This gives the protein CASSLDRFRGSEAFF. Full variable domain (missing parts from reference TRBV5-1 and TRBJ1-1): KAGVTQTPRYLIKTRGQQVTLSCSPISGHRSVSWYQQTPGQGLQFLFEYFSETQRNKGNFPGRFSGRQFSNSRSEMNVSTLELGDSALYLCASSLDRFRGSEAFFGQGTRLTVV.

The chain uses TRBV2 and TRBJ2-7, with 7 bases lining up with TRBD2. Germline CDR1 SNHLY, CDR2 FYNNEI. The CDR3 length is 16 residues. V lost 1 base and J lost 3; bases outside the gene matches: 9. The CDR3 protein is CASSEGRGDWGYEQYF. The CDR3 DNA reads TGTGCCAGCAGTGAAGGTCGGGGGGATTGGGGCTACGAGCAGTACTTC.

This clone was detected a few times. The genes are TRBV10-3 and TRBJ1-2; a possible D gene is TRBD1 (5 bases). Trimming removed 1 base from V and 5 bases from J, with 11 bases in between. Per germline, CDR1 ENHRY and CDR2 SYGVKD. This CDR3 is 14 amino acids long. This chain's CDR3 is CAISEFRDDYGYTF. CDR3 sequence (DNA): TGTGCCATCAGTGAGTTCAGGGATGATTATGGCTACACCTTC.

This clone was found once. The chain carries TRBV6-6 and TRBJ2-7; D unresolved. The germline V gene encodes CDR1 MNHNY and CDR2 SVGAGI (reference sequence). This CDR3 region has 14 residues. Trimming removed 8 bases from V and 6 bases from J, with 20 bases in between. Here the CDR3 DNA reads TGTGCCAGCGGGTCATCCGACAAATCGGGCGAGCAGTACTTC. This translates into CASGSSDKSGEQYF.